This T cell receptor beta chain is drawn from a study of blood T cell repertoires in COVID-19. The overall study: Collection of acute and convalescent COVID-19 samples took place in the United States, Italy and Spain. PBMCs, B-cell-depleted T cells, or T cells provided the cDNA or gDNA that made up the material.

Original processing notes: Amplification with reference gene primers provided the estimates of nucleated cell counts. TCRdb's copy holds only in-frame clones and misses some; the assay was immunoSEQ multiplex PCR. That table is the source of V, J and clone size, and D and trimming were worked out from the DNA. The sample gives about 240,000 clones, roughly 87% of which show up once; around 6.9% is in the top ten. With V trimmed by 0 bases and J by 4 bases, 6 bases remained unmatched. CDR3 size: 17 residues. CDR1 and CDR2 from the germline V gene are MGHRA and YSYEKL. The chain uses TRBV4-1 and TRBJ2-4, with TRBD2 matching over 10 bases. Sequencing was performed on peripheral blood. The source of this sequence is a man aged 55 to 70 who had recovered from COVID-19. CDR3 amino acids: CASSQDWLAGVKNIQYF. The CDR3 bases are TGCGCCAGCAGCCAAGATTGGCTAGCGGGGGTTAAAAACATTCAGTACTTC.